These T cell receptor beta chains were read from a single sample in a study of T-cell memory formation after mild COVID-19. MiXCR, applied by TCRdb to the 5' RACE reads, yields one record per CDR3 protein. This sample has 580,000 or so distinct CDR3 sequences, with approximately 15% found just once. Sequencing was performed on PBMCs or a T cell subset sorted from them (not recorded which). These receptors all come from an adult woman who had mild COVID-19 (a few samples of this study predate the infection). Cell type and time point are not known. CDR3s include the opening cysteine and the closing phenylalanine or tryptophan. D genes are given only for firm matches. Part of the rows lack a size; the others show once, few, many or a class for expanded clones.

length	size	V	J	D	DNA	CDR3
14	NA	TRBV2	TRBJ2-5	TRBD1	TGTGCCAGCAGAGAACTGACAGGGCTCGAGACCCAGTACTTC	CASRELTGLETQYF
17	few	TRBV5-5	TRBJ2-2	TRBD1	TGTGCCAGCGGGATACGTAACGGGACAGGGAACACCGGGGAGCTGTTTTTT	CASGIRNGTGNTGELFF
16	NA	TRBV6-6	TRBJ1-2	NA	TGTGCCAGCAGTTACTCGGGGGGGATCTACTACTATGGCTACACCTTC	CASSYSGGIYYYGYTF
15	NA	TRBV7-2	TRBJ2-7	TRBD2	TGTGCCAGCAGCTTAGGTCGCGCTAGCGGGTACGAGCAGTACTTC	CASSLGRASGYEQYF
13	NA	TRBV27	TRBJ1-1	TRBD1	TGTGCCTCCAGACAGGGATCGAACACTGAAGCTTTCTTT	CASRQGSNTEAFF
14	few	TRBV20-1	TRBJ2-7	TRBD1	TGCAGTGCTAGGGACAGGGGACGCTCCTACGAGCAGTACTTC	CSARDRGRSYEQYF
13	NA	TRBV7-9	TRBJ2-7	NA	TGTGCCAGCAGCTTATATGGCTGGGACGAGCAGTACTTC	CASSLYGWDEQYF
14	NA	TRBV5-1	TRBJ2-3	NA	TGCGCCAGCAGCTTGTTAACGGGGCCAGATACGCAGTATTTT	CASSLLTGPDTQYF
17	NA	TRBV7-9	TRBJ2-5	NA	TGTGCCAGCAGCTTAAACGCTGGGGGCCGTATGGGAGAGACCCAGTACTTC	CASSLNAGGRMGETQYF
12	NA	TRBV24-1	TRBJ2-7	NA	TGTGCCACCAGTGATTTGACCCACGAGCAGTACTTC	CATSDLTHEQYF
17	many	TRBV10-3	TRBJ2-1	TRBD2	TGTGCCATCAGTGAGTCGGGAGGGACTAGCGGAAACAATGAGCAGTTCTTC	CAISESGGTSGNNEQFF
16	NA	TRBV4-3	TRBJ2-7	TRBD2	TGCGCCAGCAGCCAAGTGGTCGGGACTACCACCTACGAGCAGTACTTC	CASSQVVGTTTYEQYF
14	few	TRBV5-5	TRBJ2-3	NA	TGTGCCAGCAGCTTGGCCCTACGTGCCGATACGCAGTATTTT	CASSLALRADTQYF
13	NA	TRBV7-3	TRBJ2-7	NA	TGTGCCAGCAGCTTAAATGGGCCATACGAGCAGTACTTC	CASSLNGPYEQYF
17	few	TRBV5-1	TRBJ2-7	TRBD2	TGCGCCAGCAGCACCACCGGAGGGACTAGCGATTACTACGAGCAGTACTTC	CASSTTGGTSDYYEQYF
16	NA	TRBV27	TRBJ2-5	TRBD1	TGTGCCAGCAGTCTCAGACAGGGGGCTAGGGGGGAGACCCAGTACTTC	CASSLRQGARGETQYF
18	NA	TRBV14	TRBJ2-6	NA	TGTGCCAGCAGCCAGCAGCGATTGTTTTTTTCTTGGGCCAACGTCCTGACTTTC	CASSQQRLFFSWANVLTF
15	NA	TRBV6-6	TRBJ2-7	NA	TGTGCCAGCAGTTACGGGACGGGGGGCCCAAAGGAGCAGTACTTC	CASSYGTGGPKEQYF
14	few	TRBV6-5	TRBJ2-7	NA	TGTGCCAGCAGTTACTCAAGGACCGGCTACGAGCAGTACTTC	CASSYSRTGYEQYF
15	NA	TRBV6-5	TRBJ2-1	TRBD2	TGTGCCAGCAGTTACGTGTGGGAGGGCCAAAACGAGCAGTTCTTC	CASSYVWEGQNEQFF
20	few	TRBV21-1	TRBJ2-2	NA	TGTGCCAGCAGCAAGAAGGGTAGTCGACAGGGAGCCCAGAGGGCCGGGGAGCTGTTTTTT	CASSKKGSRQGAQRAGELFF
14	NA	TRBV19	TRBJ1-2	TRBD1	TGTGCCAGTAGGGACAGGGAAGGGGACTATGGCTACACCTTC	CASRDREGDYGYTF
15	NA	TRBV20-1	TRBJ1-6	TRBD1	TGCAGTGCGTTCGACGGGGACAGGCCTAATTCACCCCTCCACTTT	CSAFDGDRPNSPLHF
17	few	TRBV4-2	TRBJ2-3	NA	TGTGCCAGCAGCCAAGATCCCCTGCGGAGCCCCGGAGATACGCAGTATTTT	CASSQDPLRSPGDTQYF
13	few	TRBV5-1	TRBJ2-1	TRBD2	TGCGCCAGCACCGTTAGCGGGAGCGATGAGCAGTTCTTC	CASTVSGSDEQFF
14	few	TRBV18	TRBJ1-6	TRBD1	TGTGCCAGCTCACCGGACAGGGTGGGTTCCCCCCTCCACTTT	CASSPDRVGSPLHF
15	few	TRBV7-6	TRBJ2-7	NA	TGTGCCAGCAGCTTCTATGACGACGGAACCTACGAGCAGTACTTC	CASSFYDDGTYEQYF
15	NA	TRBV9	TRBJ2-1	TRBD2	TGTGCCAGCAGCGTTGGGACTACACCCAACAATGAGCAGTTCTTC	CASSVGTTPNNEQFF
16	few	TRBV7-9	TRBJ2-7	TRBD1	TGTGCCAGCAGCGCTCACAGGGGAGAAGGTATCCACGAGCAGTACTTC	CASSAHRGEGIHEQYF
16	many	TRBV5-1	TRBJ2-7	TRBD2	TGCGCCAGCAGCTATTCCAATAGCGGGAGGGCAGATCAGCAGTACTTC	CASSYSNSGRADQQYF
13	NA	TRBV12-3/TRBV12-4	TRBJ1-2	NA	TGTGCCAGCAGACAATCACCGCGGCTATGGAACACCTTC	CASRQSPRLWNTF
15	NA	TRBV7-2	TRBJ1-4	NA	TGTGCCAGCAGCCAAGCGGGGGCAGGGGACGAAAAACTGTTTTTT	CASSQAGAGDEKLFF
18	NA	TRBV4-2	TRBJ2-3	TRBD2	TGTGCCAGCAGCCAAGACCCCTCCGGGACTAGCGGGACAGATACGCAGTATTTT	CASSQDPSGTSGTDTQYF
16	NA	TRBV20-1	TRBJ2-1	TRBD2	TGCAGTGCTAGAGATCGGGAGCGGGGGGGATACAATGAGCAGTTCTTC	CSARDRERGGYNEQFF
15	few	TRBV12-3/TRBV12-4	TRBJ2-1	NA	TGTGCCAGCAGTCCCCGAGCAGGGGGAGGCGATGAGCAGTTCTTC	CASSPRAGGGDEQFF
13	NA	TRBV15	TRBJ2-2	NA	TGTGCCACCAGCGGAAGGTACACCGGGGAGCTGTTTTTT	CATSGRYTGELFF
13	few	TRBV20-1	TRBJ1-5	NA	TGCAGTGCTAGGAGGGGGGAGAATCAGCCCCAGCATTTT	CSARRGENQPQHF
16	NA	TRBV5-1	TRBJ1-1	TRBD1	TGCGCCAGCAGCTTGACCGGGACAGCCATGAACACTGAAGCTTTCTTT	CASSLTGTAMNTEAFF
16	few	TRBV18	TRBJ2-7	NA	TGTGCCAGCTCACCTCCGCAGACGACCCCTCATGGGGAGCAGTACTTC	CASSPPQTTPHGEQYF
15	NA	TRBV20-1	TRBJ2-4	TRBD1	TGCAGTGCCCCAACTAGGGGGCATGCCAAAAACATTCAGTACTTC	CSAPTRGHAKNIQYF
13	NA	TRBV18	TRBJ1-2	TRBD1	TGTGCCAGCTCACCAGACAGGGATCTGGGCTACACCTTC	CASSPDRDLGYTF
17	NA	TRBV20-1	TRBJ1-2	TRBD1	TGCAGTGCTAAGAGAGGGCAGGGGGCTTTACTCAACTATGGCTACACCTTC	CSAKRGQGALLNYGYTF
14	few	TRBV6-4	TRBJ2-3	TRBD2	TGTGCCAGCAGTGAAACGGGAGGGACAGATACGCAGTATTTT	CASSETGGTDTQYF
14	NA	TRBV7-9	TRBJ2-7	NA	TGTGCCAGCAGTCCCGTGGTAGCCAGCTACGAGCAGTACTTC	CASSPVVASYEQYF
15	NA	TRBV27	TRBJ1-5	NA	TGTGCCAGCAGTTTAGAAGCAGGGTACAATCAGCCCCAGCATTTT	CASSLEAGYNQPQHF
13	NA	TRBV7-2	TRBJ2-6	NA	TGTGCCAGCGCCTATTCTGGGGCCAACGTCCTGACTTTC	CASAYSGANVLTF
15	few	TRBV5-1	TRBJ2-1	TRBD2	TGCGCCAGCAGCCCGGCCGGACTAGCGGAAGTTACACTTCGTTTC	CASSPAGLAEVTLRF
15	few	TRBV20-1	TRBJ2-1	NA	TGCAGTGCTGTCCAGGCGGGCCCACATTACAATGAGCAGTTCTTC	CSAVQAGPHYNEQFF
17	few	TRBV7-8	TRBJ1-1	NA	TGTGCCAGCAGCTTAGGGTTTTCCCTAGCGACAGGCAGTGAAGCTTTCTTT	CASSLGFSLATGSEAFF
15	few	TRBV15	TRBJ2-7	TRBD2	TGTGCCACCAGCTCCTGGACTAGCGCCTCCTACGAGCAGTACTTC	CATSSWTSASYEQYF
15	few	TRBV11-2	TRBJ2-5	NA	TGTGCCAGCAGCTTAGTAGGCGGGTACCAAGAGACCCAGTACTTC	CASSLVGGYQETQYF
13	NA	TRBV30	TRBJ1-5	TRBD1	TGTGCCTGGAGCCTCGGGACAGGGAGGCCCCAGCATTTT	CAWSLGTGRPQHF
21	once	TRBV12-3/TRBV12-4	TRBJ1-5	TRBD1	TGTGCCAGCAGTCATCGCCGGGGGTGGACAGGAGGGGGCCGGGGCAATCAGCCCCAGCATTTT	CASSHRRGWTGGGRGNQPQHF
15	NA	TRBV5-1	TRBJ1-4	TRBD1	TGCGCCAGCAGCTCCCGGGACAGCCTTAATGAAAAACTGTTTTTT	CASSSRDSLNEKLFF
13	NA	TRBV27	TRBJ1-2	TRBD1	TGTGCCAGCAGTCCACAGGGGGCACTCGGCTACACCTTC	CASSPQGALGYTF